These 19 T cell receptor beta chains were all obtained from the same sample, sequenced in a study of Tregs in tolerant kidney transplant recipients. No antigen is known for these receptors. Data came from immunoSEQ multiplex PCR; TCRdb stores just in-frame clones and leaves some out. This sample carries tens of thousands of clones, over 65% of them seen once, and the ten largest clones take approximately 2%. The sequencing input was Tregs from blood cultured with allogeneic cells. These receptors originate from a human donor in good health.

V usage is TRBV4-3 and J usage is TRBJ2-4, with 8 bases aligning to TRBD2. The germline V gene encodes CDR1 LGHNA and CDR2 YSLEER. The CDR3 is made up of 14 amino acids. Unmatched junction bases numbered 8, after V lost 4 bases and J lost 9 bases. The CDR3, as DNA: TGCGCCAGCAGCCTCTCGTTAGCGGGACGCATTCAGTACTTC. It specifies CASSLSLAGRIQYF.

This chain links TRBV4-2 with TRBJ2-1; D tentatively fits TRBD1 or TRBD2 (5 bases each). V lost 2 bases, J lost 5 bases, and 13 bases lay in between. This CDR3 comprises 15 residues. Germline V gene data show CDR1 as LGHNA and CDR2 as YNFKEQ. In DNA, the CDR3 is TGTGCCAGCAGCCAACCGGGAAGCAGGGACAATGAGCAGTTCTTC. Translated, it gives CASSQPGSRDNEQFF.

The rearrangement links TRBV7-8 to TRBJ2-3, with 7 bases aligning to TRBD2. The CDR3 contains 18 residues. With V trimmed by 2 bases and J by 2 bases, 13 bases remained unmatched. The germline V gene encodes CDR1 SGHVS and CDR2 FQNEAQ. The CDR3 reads CASSLRRLAEYYTDTQYF. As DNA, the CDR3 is TGTGCCAGCAGCTTACGTCGCCTAGCGGAGTATTACACAGATACGCAGTATTTT.

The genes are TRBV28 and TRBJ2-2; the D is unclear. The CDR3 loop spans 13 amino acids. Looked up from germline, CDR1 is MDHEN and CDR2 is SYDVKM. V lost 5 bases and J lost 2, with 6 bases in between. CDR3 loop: CASSLPNTGELFF. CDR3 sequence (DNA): TGTGCCAGCAGTCTCCCAAACACCGGGGAGCTGTTTTTT.

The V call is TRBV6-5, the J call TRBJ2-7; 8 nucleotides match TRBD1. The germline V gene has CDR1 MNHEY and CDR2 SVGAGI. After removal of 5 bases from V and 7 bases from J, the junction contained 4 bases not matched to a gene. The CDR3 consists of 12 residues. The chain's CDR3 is CASSKDRGEQYF. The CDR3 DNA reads TGTGCCAGCAGTAAAGACAGGGGAGAGCAGTACTTC.

CDR3 nucleotide sequence: TGTGCCAGCAGTTCCTTGGACAGGGGGAATGAGCAGTTCTTC. Amino acid sequence: CASSSLDRGNEQFF. The rearrangement joins TRBV6-5 to TRBJ2-1, with 10 bases that match TRBD1. The CDR3 sequence is 14 residues long. Per the germline V gene, CDR1 is MNHEY and CDR2 is SVGAGI. Trimming at V came to 4 bases and at J to 7 bases, leaving 4 bases not matched to a gene.

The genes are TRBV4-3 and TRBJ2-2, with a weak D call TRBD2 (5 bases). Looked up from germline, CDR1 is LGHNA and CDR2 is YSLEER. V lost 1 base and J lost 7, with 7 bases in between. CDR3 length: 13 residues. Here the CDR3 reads CASSQAGYGELFF. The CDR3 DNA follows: TGCGCCAGCAGCCAAGCGGGGTACGGGGAGCTGTTTTTT.

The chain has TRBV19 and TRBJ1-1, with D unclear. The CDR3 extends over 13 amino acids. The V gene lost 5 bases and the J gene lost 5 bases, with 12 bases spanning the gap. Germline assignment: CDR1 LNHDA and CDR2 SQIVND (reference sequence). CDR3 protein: CASSPNMGTEAFF. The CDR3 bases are TGTGCCAGTAGTCCTAATATGGGTACTGAAGCTTTCTTT.

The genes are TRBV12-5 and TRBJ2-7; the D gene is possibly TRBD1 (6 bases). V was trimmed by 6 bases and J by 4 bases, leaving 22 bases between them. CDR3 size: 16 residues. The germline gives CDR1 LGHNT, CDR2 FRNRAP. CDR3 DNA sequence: TGTGCTAGTGGACCACGCACAGGGTCGATTTTTTACGAGCAGTACTTC. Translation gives CASGPRTGSIFYEQYF.

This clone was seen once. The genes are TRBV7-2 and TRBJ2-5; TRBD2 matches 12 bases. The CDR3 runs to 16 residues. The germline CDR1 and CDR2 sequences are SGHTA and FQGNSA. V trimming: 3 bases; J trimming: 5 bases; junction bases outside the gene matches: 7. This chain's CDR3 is CASSLRTSGVRETQYF. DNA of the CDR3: TGTGCCAGCAGCTTGCGGACTAGCGGGGTCCGGGAGACCCAGTACTTC.

CDR3 nucleotide sequence: TGTGCCAGCAGTCCAGGACAGGGGACCGAGACCCAGTACTTC. It codes for CASSPGQGTETQYF. The V gene is TRBV27, the J gene TRBJ2-5; 9 bases fit TRBD1. Germline trimming cut 5 bases from V and 5 bases from J; bases unmatched to any gene: 6. Germline loops: CDR1 MNHEY, CDR2 SMNVEV (reference sequence). This CDR3 has 14 amino acids.

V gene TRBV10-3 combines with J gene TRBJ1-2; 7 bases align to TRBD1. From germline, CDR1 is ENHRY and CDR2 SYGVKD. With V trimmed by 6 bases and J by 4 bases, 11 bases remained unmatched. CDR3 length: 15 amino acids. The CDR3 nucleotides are TGTGCCATCAGCTACGCCGGGACAGTCCCCTATGGCTACACCTTC. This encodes CAISYAGTVPYGYTF.

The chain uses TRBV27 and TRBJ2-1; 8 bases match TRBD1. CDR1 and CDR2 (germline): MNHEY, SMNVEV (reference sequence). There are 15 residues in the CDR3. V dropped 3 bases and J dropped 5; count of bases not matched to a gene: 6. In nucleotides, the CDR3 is TGTGCCAGCAGTTTTAGCAGGGGGCCTAACAATGAGCAGTTCTTC. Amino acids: CASSFSRGPNNEQFF.

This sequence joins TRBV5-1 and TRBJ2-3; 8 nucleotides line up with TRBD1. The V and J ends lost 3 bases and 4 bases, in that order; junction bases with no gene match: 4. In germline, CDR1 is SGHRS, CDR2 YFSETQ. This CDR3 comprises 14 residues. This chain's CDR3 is CASSSGQGADTQYF. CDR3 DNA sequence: TGCGCCAGCAGCTCCGGACAGGGCGCAGATACGCAGTATTTT.

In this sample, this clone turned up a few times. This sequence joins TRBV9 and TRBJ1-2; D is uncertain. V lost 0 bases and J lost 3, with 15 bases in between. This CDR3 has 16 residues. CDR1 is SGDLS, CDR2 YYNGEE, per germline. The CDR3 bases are TGTGCCAGCAGCGTAGGAGGAAACCGGGAAGACTATGGCTACACCTTC. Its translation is CASSVGGNREDYGYTF.

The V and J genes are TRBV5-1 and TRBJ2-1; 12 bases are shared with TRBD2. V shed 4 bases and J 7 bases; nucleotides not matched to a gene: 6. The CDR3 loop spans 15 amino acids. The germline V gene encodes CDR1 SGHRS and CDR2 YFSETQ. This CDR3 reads CASSRTSGVENEQFF. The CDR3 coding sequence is TGCGCCAGCAGCCGGACTAGCGGGGTAGAGAATGAGCAGTTCTTC.

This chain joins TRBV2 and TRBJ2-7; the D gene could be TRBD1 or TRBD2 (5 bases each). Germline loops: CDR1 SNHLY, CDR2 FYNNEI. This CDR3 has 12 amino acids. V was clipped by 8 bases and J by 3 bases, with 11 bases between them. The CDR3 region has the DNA TGTGCCAGCGGGGCGGGTTTCTACGAGCAGTACTTC. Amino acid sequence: CASGAGFYEQYF.

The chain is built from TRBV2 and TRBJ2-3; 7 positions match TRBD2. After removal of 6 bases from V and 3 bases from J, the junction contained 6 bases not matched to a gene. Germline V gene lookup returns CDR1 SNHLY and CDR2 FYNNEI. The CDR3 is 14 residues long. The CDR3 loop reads CASRRGSGTDTQYF. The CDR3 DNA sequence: TGTGCCAGCAGAAGAGGTAGCGGGACAGATACGCAGTATTTT.

The CDR3 region has the DNA TGTGCCAGCAGACTGACAGGGGGGCACACCGGGGAGCTGTTTTTT. This codes for CASRLTGGHTGELFF. The chain employs TRBV7-2 and TRBJ2-2; 9 bases align to TRBD1. Germline trimming cut 6 bases from V and 3 bases from J; bases unmatched to any gene: 5. This CDR3 has 15 amino acids. Germline V gene lookup returns CDR1 SGHTA and CDR2 FQGNSA.